This T cell receptor beta chain is drawn from a study of blood T cell repertoires in COVID-19. Enrolled during active infection, Seattle patients were then followed longitudinally. Methods used by the authors: Estimation of nucleated cell counts relied on the amplification of reference gene primers. The table came from immunoSEQ multiplex PCR; TCRdb's copy has only in-frame clones and leaves some out. V and J calls plus clone size are reproduced from that table; the DNA served to infer D and trimming. In the table there are 100,000 to 150,000 clones, approximately 85% of which are singletons. The CDR3 totals 14 residues. The V gene end was trimmed by 1 base and the J gene end by 3 bases; junction bases not matched to a gene: 1. Germline V gene lookup returns CDR1 SGHAT and CDR2 FQDESV (reference sequence). There are a few counts of this clone. The sample holds other DNA sequences that translate to the same CDR3.

The sample comprised peripheral blood. This clonotype was sampled from a man aged 25-40 years with COVID-19, enrolled during active disease. This chain uses TRBV11-1 with TRBJ2-3, with 7 nucleotides matching TRBD1. CDR3 nucleotide sequence: TGTGCCAGCAGCTTAGGACAGGGAACAGATACGCAGTATTTT. This encodes CASSLGQGTDTQYF.